This paragraph covers one T cell receptor (beta chain) sequence. Germline assignment: CDR1 LGHDT and CDR2 YNNKEL (reference sequence). Unmatched junction bases numbered 4, after V lost 5 bases and J lost 2 bases. This CDR3 is 14 amino acids long. The source of the sample is a study of blood T cell repertoires in COVID-19. About the research overall: Some COVID-19 samples were acute and others convalescent; all came from the United States, Italy and Spain.

The authors' processing: It was from reference gene primer amplification that nucleated cell counts were estimated. Assay used: immunoSEQ multiplex PCR; TCRdb lists only in-frame clones, some missing. V, J and clone size are those of that table, while D and trimming were read from the DNA. Among hundreds of thousands of clones, around 89% were seen once, and the ten largest hold roughly 0.99%. Everyone who took part was roughly 18 to 89 years old, and they came from about two dozen US areas. Sequenced: PBMCs or T cells enriched from blood (not recorded which). This receptor was obtained from a man younger than 35 who had recovered from COVID-19. This rearrangement joins TRBV3-1 (or the pseudogene TRBV3-2) to TRBJ2-3; 7 bases agree with TRBD2. This CDR3 reads CASSVTSSTDTQYF. The CDR3 DNA sequence: TGTGCCAGCAGCGTGACTAGCTCCACAGATACGCAGTATTTT.